These 6 T cell receptor beta chains were sequenced from one sample in a study of identical twins. A single record per CDR3 protein comes from TCRdb applying MiXCR to the 5' RACE reads. This sample carries hundreds of thousands of distinct CDR3 sequences, around 12% of them seen once, and the ten largest clones take 1.5% to 2%. This sample was also put to use in a study of yellow fever vaccine responses in identical twins.

The sequenced sample was PBMCs. The origin of the receptors is a woman aged 18 to 35 in good health.

V usage is TRBV12-5 and J usage is TRBJ1-2; weak D call: TRBD1 (5 bases). The ends were cut back, 0 bases at V and 8 bases at J, with 19 bases in the middle. Germline loops: CDR1 LGHNT, CDR2 FRNRAP. The CDR3 is made up of 16 amino acids. The CDR3: CASGLVGRGRTLGYTF. CDR3 bases: TGTGCTAGTGGTTTGGTGGGGCGGGGGAGAACCTTGGGCTACACCTTC.

The chain has TRBV10-2 and TRBJ2-7, with D hard to call. The CDR3 length is 11 residues. Germline V gives CDR1 WSHSY, CDR2 SAAADI. V lost 5 bases and J lost 5, with 7 bases in between. The CDR3 region is CASSPLHEQYV. The CDR3 nucleotides are TGCGCCAGCAGTCCCCTGCACGAGCAGTACGTC.

The rearrangement uses TRBV6-5 and TRBJ1-2, with 9 bases matching TRBD1. This CDR3 spans 18 amino acids. Germline V CDR1 and CDR2: MNHEY, SVGAGI. V lost 4 bases and J lost 5; bases outside the gene matches: 17. The CDR3: CASSSTGTGNVGSYGYTF. CDR3 nucleotides: TGTGCCAGCAGTTCCACCGGGACAGGGAATGTTGGATCGTATGGCTACACCTTC.

This clonotype was counted only a few times. The CDR3 reads CASKGEGISYEQYF. The DNA of the CDR3 is TGTGCCAGCAAGGGAGAGGGGATTTCCTACGAGCAGTACTTC. The V and J genes are TRBV6-1 and TRBJ2-7; D could derive from TRBD1 or TRBD2 (5 bases each). Germline values: CDR1 MNHNS, CDR2 SASEGT. V lost 7 bases and J 1 base, leaving 14 bases between the germline ends. This CDR3 has 14 amino acids.

The chain joins TRBV7-9 to TRBJ2-1; 15 bases match TRBD2. Germline trimming cut 2 bases from V and 15 bases from J; bases unmatched to any gene: 5. Germline V gene data show CDR1 as SEHNR and CDR2 as FQNEAQ (reference sequence). This CDR3 contains 14 residues. The CDR3 here is CASSLWTSGGAAFF. The CDR3 nucleotides are TGTGCCAGCAGCTTATGGACTAGCGGGGGGGCCGCGTTCTTC.

This clonotype was picked up a small number of times. The chain couples TRBV27 to TRBJ2-3; D is perhaps TRBD2 (6 bases). This CDR3 is 18 amino acids long. V lost 5 bases, J lost 1 base, and 22 bases lay in between. Germline assignment: CDR1 MNHEY and CDR2 SMNVEV (reference sequence). CDR3 sequence: CASSTRWGDLRRTDTQYF. The CDR3 nucleotides are TGTGCCAGCAGTACCCGTTGGGGGGACTTACGACGCACAGATACGCAGTATTTT.